This TCR beta chain was obtained from a study of blood T cell repertoires in COVID-19. Enrolment of Seattle patients took place during active infection, and they were followed longitudinally. TCRdb's table, derived via immunoSEQ multiplex PCR, lists solely in-frame clones and lacks some. The top ten hold around an eighth of the sample, which has roughly 440,000 clones, 88% seen once. Germline V gives CDR1 SGHRS, CDR2 YFSETQ. This CDR3 is built from 16 residues. V lost 3 bases, J lost 3 bases, and 17 bases lay in between. The V gene is TRBV5-1, the J gene TRBJ2-3; a weak D match, TRBD2 (6 bases). Sequenced: peripheral blood. The clonotype was recovered from a woman between 45 and 65 years old with COVID-19, enrolled during active disease. CDR3 loop: CASSSGTAGETDTQYF. CDR3 bases: TGCGCCAGCAGCTCTGGGACTGCCGGGGAGACAGATACGCAGTATTTT.